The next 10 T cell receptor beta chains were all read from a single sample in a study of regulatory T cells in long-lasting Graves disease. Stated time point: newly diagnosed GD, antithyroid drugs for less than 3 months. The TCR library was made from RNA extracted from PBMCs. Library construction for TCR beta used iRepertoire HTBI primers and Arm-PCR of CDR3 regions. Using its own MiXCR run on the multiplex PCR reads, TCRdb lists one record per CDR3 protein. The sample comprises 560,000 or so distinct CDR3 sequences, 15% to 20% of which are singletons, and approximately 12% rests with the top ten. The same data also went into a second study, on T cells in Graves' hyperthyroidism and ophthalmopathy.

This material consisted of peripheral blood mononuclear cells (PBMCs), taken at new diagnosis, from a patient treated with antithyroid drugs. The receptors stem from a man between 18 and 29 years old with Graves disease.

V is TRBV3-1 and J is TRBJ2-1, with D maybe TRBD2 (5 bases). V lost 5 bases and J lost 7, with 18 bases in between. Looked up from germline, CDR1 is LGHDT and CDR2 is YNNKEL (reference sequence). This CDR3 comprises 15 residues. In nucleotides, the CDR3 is TGTGCCAGCAGCTTGAGCGGACCCACGCGGAATGAGCAGTTCTTC. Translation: CASSLSGPTRNEQFF.

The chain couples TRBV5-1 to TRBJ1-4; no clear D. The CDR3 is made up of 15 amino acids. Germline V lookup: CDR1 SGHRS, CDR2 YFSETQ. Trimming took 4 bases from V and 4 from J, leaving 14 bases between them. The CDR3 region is CASSQSPQRNEKLFF. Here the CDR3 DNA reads TGCGCCAGCAGCCAGTCCCCCCAGCGTAATGAAAAACTGTTTTTT.

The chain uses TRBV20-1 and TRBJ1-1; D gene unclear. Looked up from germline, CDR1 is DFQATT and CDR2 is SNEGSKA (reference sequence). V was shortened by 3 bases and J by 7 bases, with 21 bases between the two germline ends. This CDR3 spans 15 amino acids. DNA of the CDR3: TGCAGTGCTAGTTGGCAGCCCCGTAGGACTAGTGAAGCTTTCTTT. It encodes CSASWQPRRTSEAFF.

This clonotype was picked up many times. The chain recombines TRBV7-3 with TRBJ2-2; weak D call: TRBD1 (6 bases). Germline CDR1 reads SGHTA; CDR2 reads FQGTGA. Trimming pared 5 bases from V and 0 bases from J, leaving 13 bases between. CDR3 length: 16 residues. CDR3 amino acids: CASSHQGITNTGELFF. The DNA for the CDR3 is TGTGCCAGCAGCCATCAGGGGATTACGAACACCGGGGAGCTGTTTTTT.

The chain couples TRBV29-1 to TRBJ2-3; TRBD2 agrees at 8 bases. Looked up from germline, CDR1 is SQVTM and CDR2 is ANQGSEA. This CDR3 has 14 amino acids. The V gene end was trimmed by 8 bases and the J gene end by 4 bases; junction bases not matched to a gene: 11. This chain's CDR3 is CSQSRGGAADTQYF. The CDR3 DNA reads TGCAGCCAAAGTCGGGGGGGCGCAGCAGATACGCAGTATTTT.

The CDR3 region is CAWSYGSAASPSTDTQYF. CDR3 nucleotide sequence: TGTGCCTGGAGCTATGGTTCAGCGGCCTCTCCTAGCACAGATACGCAGTATTTT. V is TRBV30 and J is TRBJ2-3; D perhaps matches TRBD2 (5 bases). The CDR3 is 18 residues long. Trimming removed 3 bases from V and 0 bases from J, with 22 bases in between. The V gene's germline CDR1 is GTSNPN and CDR2 SVGIG (reference sequence).

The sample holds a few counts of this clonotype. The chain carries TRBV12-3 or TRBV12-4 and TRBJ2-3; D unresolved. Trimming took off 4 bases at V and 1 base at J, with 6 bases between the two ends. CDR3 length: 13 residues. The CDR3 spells CASSWVGTDTQYF. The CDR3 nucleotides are TGTGCCAGCAGTTGGGTTGGCACAGATACGCAGTATTTT.

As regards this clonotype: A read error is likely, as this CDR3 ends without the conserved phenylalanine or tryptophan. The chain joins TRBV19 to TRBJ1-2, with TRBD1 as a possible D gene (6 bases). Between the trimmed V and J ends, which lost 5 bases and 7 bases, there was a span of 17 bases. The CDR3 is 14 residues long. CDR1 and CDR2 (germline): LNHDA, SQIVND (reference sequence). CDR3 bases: TGTGCCAGTAGTCCATTGACAGGATATGGTGGCTACACCCTC. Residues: CASSPLTGYGGYTL.

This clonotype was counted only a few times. The CDR3 DNA sequence: TGTGCCAGCAGTTTTGCGGGAGCCCCGGAGACCCAGTACTTC. It specifies CASSFAGAPETQYF. The genes are TRBV12-3 or TRBV12-4 and TRBJ2-5, with 7 bases fitting TRBD2. V dropped 3 bases and J dropped 5; count of bases not matched to a gene: 6. This CDR3 region has 14 residues.

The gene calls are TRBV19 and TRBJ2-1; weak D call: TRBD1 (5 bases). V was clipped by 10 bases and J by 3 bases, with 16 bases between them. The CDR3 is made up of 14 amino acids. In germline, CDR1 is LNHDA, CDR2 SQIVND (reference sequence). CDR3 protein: CATQGTGRYNEQFF. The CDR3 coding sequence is TGTGCCACCCAGGGAACGGGCCGCTACAATGAGCAGTTCTTC.